These 27 T cell receptor beta chains came from one sample sequenced in a study of post-analysis software for immune sequencing data. Study findings and constraints: Five TRBV segments, including TRBV5-6, TRBV5-1 and TRBV20-1, were more frequent in patients than controls.

Prepared TCR beta cDNA libraries contained unique molecular identifiers. TCRdb itself ran the PCR reads through MiXCR, one entry per CDR3 protein. The sample has about 540,000 distinct CDR3 sequences; about a third are singletons. Their antigen targets remain unknown. Sequenced: blood. These receptors originate from a girl between 2 and 17 years old with multiple sclerosis.

There are a few counts of this clonotype. The rearrangement joins TRBV6-1 to TRBJ2-6, with D hard to call. The germline V gene encodes CDR1 MNHNS and CDR2 SASEGT. This CDR3 comprises 14 residues. The ends were cut back, 1 base at V and 2 bases at J, with 3 bases in the middle. In nucleotides, the CDR3 is TGTGCCAGCAGTGAAGTGACTGGGGCCAACGTCCTGACTTTC. It translates to CASSEVTGANVLTF.

There are many counts of this clonotype. This sequence joins TRBV15 and TRBJ2-1; no firm D call. Germline loops: CDR1 LNHNV, CDR2 YYDKDF (reference sequence). V lost 5 bases to trimming and J lost 9 bases, with 20 bases between them. This CDR3 spans 15 amino acids. Here the CDR3 DNA reads TGTGCCACCAGCGGAGCTCCAGCGCCCCTCGGTGAGCAGTTCTTC. Encoded protein: CATSGAPAPLGEQFF.

As concerns this clonotype: One end of the junction fails to match germline, which may point to a read error. This chain links TRBV4-2 with TRBJ2-7; 10 bases agree with TRBD1. The CDR3 length is 17 residues. Germline lookup yields CDR1 LGHNA and CDR2 YNFKEQ. Written as DNA, the CDR3 is TGTGCCGGCAGCCAAGATCGCCGGGGACAGGGGTCCTACGAGCAGTACTTC. Its protein product is CAGSQDRRGQGSYEQYF.

Here the CDR3 reads CAISEGTRRSSGANVLTF. CDR3 sequence (DNA): TGTGCCATCAGTGAAGGGACCAGGCGAAGCTCTGGGGCCAACGTCCTGACTTTC. The J gene is TRBJ2-6, the V gene TRBV10-3; D might be TRBD1 or TRBD2, each matching 5 bases. Trimming took off 3 bases at V and 0 bases at J, with 15 bases between the two ends. Germline CDR1 ENHRY, CDR2 SYGVKD. CDR3 length equals 18 residues.

This chain uses TRBV20-1 with TRBJ1-2; TRBD1 might be the D (6 bases). The CDR3 contains 13 residues. With 3 bases removed from V and 8 bases from J, the gap between germline ends came to 16 bases. The germline V gene has CDR1 DFQATT and CDR2 SNEGSKA (reference sequence). As DNA, the CDR3 is TGCAGTGCTAGGAACAGGGCTGGGAGCGGCTACACCTTC. As protein: CSARNRAGSGYTF.

This clonotype was observed a few times. The rearrangement joins TRBV7-2 to TRBJ2-3; D is perhaps TRBD1 (6 bases). V lost 5 bases, J lost 4 bases, and 19 bases lay in between. Germline CDR1 SGHTA, CDR2 FQGNSA. The CDR3 runs 16 residues. The DNA of the CDR3 is TGTGCCAGCAGCCCCAACAGGGCAGGATCCGCAGATACGCAGTATTTT. It specifies CASSPNRAGSADTQYF.

In this sample, this clonotype turned up a few times. The V gene is TRBV20-1, the J gene TRBJ2-6, with D possibly being TRBD2 (6 bases). V was shortened by 3 bases and J by 5 bases, with 11 bases between the two germline ends. The length of the CDR3 is 14 residues. The germline V gene encodes CDR1 DFQATT and CDR2 SNEGSKA (reference sequence). The CDR3 is CSASTEGWANVLTF. The CDR3 DNA sequence: TGCAGTGCTAGCACGGAGGGGTGGGCCAACGTCCTGACTTTC.

This clonotype was recorded many times. The chain uses TRBV28 and TRBJ1-2, with D possibly matching TRBD1 (5 bases). This CDR3 has 14 residues. Trimming pared 5 bases from V and 8 bases from J, leaving 18 bases between. Germline V gene data show CDR1 as MDHEN and CDR2 as SYDVKM. The CDR3 sequence: CASSLLRALGGYTF. CDR3 DNA sequence: TGTGCCAGCAGTCTCCTCAGGGCCCTGGGGGGCTACACCTTC.

The chain combines TRBV25-1 with TRBJ1-5, with a weak D call TRBD1 (5 bases). Germline loops: CDR1 MGHDK, CDR2 SYGVNS. This CDR3 has 13 amino acids. V was cut by 9 bases and J by 9 bases, with 18 bases left in between. The CDR3 region has the DNA TGTGCCAGGACCCGGGGCGACGGTTTGCCCCAGCATTTT. Its protein is CARTRGDGLPQHF.

Only a few counts were recorded for this clonotype. This chain links TRBV14 with TRBJ2-5; D might be TRBD2 (6 bases). The ends were cut back, 1 base at V and 1 base at J, with 13 bases in the middle. This CDR3 spans 16 amino acids. Germline values: CDR1 SGHDN, CDR2 FVKESK. The DNA of the CDR3 is TGTGCCAGCAGCCAAGGTAGAGCGGGCCCCCAAGAGACCCAGTACTTC. It yields the protein CASSQGRAGPQETQYF.

J is TRBJ2-7 and V is TRBV11-2; D may be TRBD1 or TRBD2 (5 bases each). Trimming removed 3 bases from V and 3 bases from J, with 9 bases in between. Germline CDR1 reads SGHAT; CDR2 reads FQNNGV. This CDR3 region has 13 residues. The CDR3 is CASSFGTHYEQYF. CDR3 nucleotides: TGTGCCAGCAGCTTCGGGACCCACTACGAGCAGTACTTC.

This clonotype has more than one count but fewer than ten. The chain couples TRBV18 to TRBJ2-1; 8 nucleotides line up with TRBD2. The CDR3 has 12 residues. CDR1 is KGHSH, CDR2 LQKENI, per germline. Trimming took 2 bases from V and 13 from J; bases not matched to a gene: 4. This CDR3 reads CASSPGAGDQFF. In DNA, the CDR3 is TGTGCCAGCTCACCAGGAGCGGGGGATCAGTTCTTC.

This rearrangement joins TRBV4-1 to TRBJ2-3, with D perhaps given as TRBD1 or TRBD2 (5 bases each). In germline, CDR1 is MGHRA, CDR2 YSYEKL. The length of the CDR3 is 20 residues. V was cut by 2 bases and J by 4 bases, with 28 bases left in between. CDR3 protein: CASSQTTIATWDGHPDTQYF. CDR3 in DNA: TGCGCCAGCAGCCAAACTACTATAGCGACCTGGGACGGGCACCCAGATACGCAGTATTTT.

This clonotype was seen a handful of times. The CDR3 reads CASSLLAGRSYNEQFF. The CDR3 nucleotides read TGTGCCAGCAGTCTTCTAGCGGGGCGCTCCTACAATGAGCAGTTCTTC. This rearrangement joins TRBV6-5 to TRBJ2-1; 9 bases align to TRBD2. CDR1 is MNHEY and CDR2 is SVGAGI in the germline V gene. V shed 5 bases and J 0 bases; nucleotides not matched to a gene: 5. The CDR3 loop spans 16 amino acids.

This chain connects TRBV29-1 to TRBJ2-5; tentative D call: TRBD2 (5 bases). The V end was cut by 2 bases, the J end by 3 bases, with 13 bases between. Germline V gene lookup returns CDR1 SQVTM and CDR2 ANQGSEA. The CDR3 contains 14 residues. CDR3 protein: CSVESFRGKETQYF. The CDR3 DNA reads TGCAGCGTTGAAAGTTTCCGGGGAAAAGAGACCCAGTACTTC.

The chain combines TRBV20-1 with TRBJ2-7; 8 positions agree with TRBD1. The CDR3 spans 14 residues. V shed 6 bases, J shed 1 base, and the junction held 8 bases outside the gene matches. Germline assignment: CDR1 DFQATT and CDR2 SNEGSKA (reference sequence). The DNA of the CDR3 is TGCAGTGCCCCTCCGACAGGGGCTTCCTACGAGCAGTACTTC. Translating it yields CSAPPTGASYEQYF.

The rearrangement joins TRBV7-2 to TRBJ2-5; 10 nucleotides match TRBD2. Germline CDR1 is SGHTA and CDR2 is FQGNSA. Trimming cost V 0 bases and J 1 base; bases outside gene matches: 5. The CDR3 covers 17 residues. The chain's CDR3 is CASSLASASGGQETQYF. The CDR3 coding sequence is TGTGCCAGCAGCTTAGCTTCGGCTAGCGGGGGCCAAGAGACCCAGTACTTC.

V is TRBV9 and J is TRBJ2-1, with 11 bases lining up with TRBD2. Germline CDR1 SGDLS, CDR2 YYNGEE. The CDR3 runs to 18 residues. Trimming at V came to 0 bases and at J to 5 bases, leaving 10 bases not matched to a gene. The CDR3 is CASSVATPGLAENNEQFF. Here the CDR3 DNA reads TGTGCCAGCAGCGTAGCTACCCCGGGACTAGCGGAAAACAATGAGCAGTTCTTC.

This clonotype was detected only a few times. The rearrangement uses TRBV12-3 or TRBV12-4 and TRBJ1-1; no clear D. This CDR3 is 13 amino acids long. Trimming removed 1 base from V and 11 bases from J, with 14 bases in between. CDR3 protein: CASSLGRSVPAFF. As DNA, the CDR3 is TGTGCCAGCAGTTTAGGCCGGTCAGTTCCGGCTTTCTTT.

This clonotype appeared a few times. The chain carries TRBV6-1 and TRBJ2-1, with TRBD2 identical over 9 bases. The CDR3 is 17 amino acids. From germline, CDR1 is MNHNS and CDR2 SASEGT. J gave up 0 bases and V 6 bases, and 9 bases lay outside the gene matches. The CDR3 is CASRPSLSGSSYNEQFF. CDR3 coding DNA: TGTGCCAGCAGACCATCCCTTAGCGGGAGCTCCTACAATGAGCAGTTCTTC.

V gene TRBV7-2 combines with J gene TRBJ2-6; D gene ambiguous. The V end lost 2 bases, the J end lost 2 bases, and 7 bases lay between the germline ends. The CDR3 length is 15 residues. The V gene's germline CDR1 is SGHTA and CDR2 FQGNSA. DNA of the CDR3: TGTGCCAGCAGCTTACGGAGCACTGGGGCCAACGTCCTGACTTTC. Protein product: CASSLRSTGANVLTF. Complete variable domain (other parts from reference TRBV7-2 and TRBJ2-6): GAGVSQSPSNKVTEKGKDVELRCDPISGHTALYWYRQSLGQGLEFLIYFQGNSAPDKSGLPSDRFSAERTGGSVSTLTIQRTQQEDSAVYLCASSLRSTGANVLTFGAGSRLTVL.

This rearrangement joins TRBV5-1 to TRBJ2-1; D is perhaps TRBD1 or TRBD2 (5 bases each). The CDR3 covers 15 residues. Trimming took 0 bases from V and 2 from J, leaving 9 bases between them. Looked up from germline, CDR1 is SGHRS and CDR2 is YFSETQ. CDR3 DNA sequence: TGCGCCAGCAGCTTGGAGGTGGGGGCCTACAATGAGCAGTTCTTC. Translated, it gives CASSLEVGAYNEQFF.

This clonotype was detected only once. This may come from a read error, since a much larger clone is one base off. The chain is built from TRBV29-1 and TRBJ2-5; 10 bases line up with TRBD2. Losses at the gene ends were 0 bases for V and 7 bases for J; bases not matched to a gene: 11. Germline V lookup: CDR1 SQVTM, CDR2 ANQGSEA. This CDR3 has 16 amino acids. The CDR3 reads CSVEDHERGGRGTQYF. The CDR3 DNA reads TGCAGCGTTGAAGATCACGAGCGGGGGGGCAGGGGGACCCAGTACTTC.

The chain recombines TRBV12-3 or TRBV12-4 with TRBJ2-4, with D unclear. There are 12 residues in the CDR3. Trimming took 2 bases from V and 9 from J, leaving 8 bases between them. For the CDR3, the DNA is TGTGCCAGCAGTTTATCTGCGGCCATTCAGTACTTC. The encoded protein is CASSLSAAIQYF.

In the case of this clonotype: The junction departs from the called germline gene at one end, perhaps through a read error. This chain links TRBV11-2 with TRBJ1-5; possible D gene TRBD1, 5 bases. The V gene's germline CDR1 is SGHAT and CDR2 FQNNGV. The CDR3 sequence is 14 residues long. The CDR3 region has the DNA TGTGCCAGCAGCGTAGACGCAGGGATGCAGCCCCAGCATTTT. Its protein is CASSVDAGMQPQHF.

This chain joins TRBV20-1 and TRBJ2-3, with 8 bases lining up with TRBD2. The germline CDR1 and CDR2 sequences are DFQATT and SNEGSKA (reference sequence). V shed 3 bases, J shed 0 bases, and the junction held 5 bases outside the gene matches. The CDR3 totals 15 residues. DNA of the CDR3: TGCAGTGCTAGGCAAACTAGCGGTAGCACAGATACGCAGTATTTT. Protein sequence: CSARQTSGSTDTQYF.

CDR3 sequence (DNA): TGTGCCAGCAGCCCGCGACAGACTAGCGGGGGGAGCTCGCAGTATTTT. Encoded protein: CASSPRQTSGGSSQYF. This chain joins TRBV3-1 and TRBJ2-3; 13 bases match TRBD2. CDR1 LGHDT and CDR2 YNNKEL come from the germline V gene (reference sequence). The CDR3 loop spans 16 amino acids. The V and J ends lost 4 bases and 10 bases, in that order; junction bases with no gene match: 11.